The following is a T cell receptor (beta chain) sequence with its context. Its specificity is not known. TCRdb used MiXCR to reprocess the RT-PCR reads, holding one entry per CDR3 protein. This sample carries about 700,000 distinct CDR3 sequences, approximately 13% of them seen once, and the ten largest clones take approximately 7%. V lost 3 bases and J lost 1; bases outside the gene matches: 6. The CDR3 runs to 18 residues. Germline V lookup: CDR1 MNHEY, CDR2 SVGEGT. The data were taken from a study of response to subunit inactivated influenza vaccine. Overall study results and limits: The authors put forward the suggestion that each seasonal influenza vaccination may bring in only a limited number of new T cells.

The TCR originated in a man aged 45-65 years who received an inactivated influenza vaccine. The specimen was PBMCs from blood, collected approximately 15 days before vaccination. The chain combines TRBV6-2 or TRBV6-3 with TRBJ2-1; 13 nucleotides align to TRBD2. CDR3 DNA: TGTGCCAGCAGTTATGGACTAGCGGGGGAAGCTTCCTACAATGAGCAGTTCTTC. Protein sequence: CASSYGLAGEASYNEQFF.